The clone carrying this TCR beta chain was detected only a few times. Its target is unknown. Constant-region reverse primers amplified full-length variable regions, followed by semi-nested Nested Universal Primer A PCR. TCRdb used MiXCR to reprocess the 5' RACE reads, holding one entry per CDR3 protein. Seen here are tens of thousands of distinct CDR3 sequences, around 30% observed once, and the top ten hold 3.5% to 4.5%. With V trimmed by 1 base and J by 6 bases, 6 bases remained unmatched. Looked up from germline, CDR1 is MNHEY and CDR2 is SVGAGI. CDR3 length equals 16 residues. The study, taken as a whole, reports: The TCR gene usage of tumor memory CD4+ T cells clustered together with blood and lymph node memory CD4+ cells and with lymph node naive CD4+ cells. Tumor Tregs overlapped most with tumor, then blood, naive CD4+ cells.

This receptor was taken from a female donor with breast cancer. Sequencing was done on a sample of memory CD4+ T cells sorted from a lymph node. Subset here: memory CD4+ T cells, CD4+CD45RO+CD25-. The chain recombines TRBV6-5 with TRBJ2-2; TRBD2 matches at 9 bases. Here the CDR3 reads CASSYWAGGQPGELFF. CDR3 in DNA: TGTGCCAGCAGTTACTGGGCGGGAGGGCAACCCGGGGAGCTGTTTTTT.